This T cell receptor (beta chain) was sequenced in a study of blood T cells in healthy people across ages. V gave up 3 bases and J gave up 2 bases, with 10 bases separating them. The CDR3 loop spans 14 amino acids. Per germline, CDR1 MGHRA and CDR2 YSYEKL. With a J-beta primer mix and a sample-barcoded 5' primer, a second PCR ran about 7 to 12 cycles. Per sample, CDR3-containing paired-end reads numbered at least 3 million. From the 5' RACE reads, TCRdb called clonotypes with MiXCR, one entry per CDR3 protein. The repertoire includes about 810,000 distinct CDR3 sequences, approximately 35% of them detected once, and 10% to 15% sits in the top ten. Whole-study results and caveats: Underestimates were what the diversity estimates from one million T cells were considered to be.

This clonotype was seen at least ten times. Its antigen is currently unknown. The genes are TRBV4-1 and TRBJ2-5; no clear D gene. The sequence was collected from a man aged 18 to 30 in good health. Sequenced input: blood. This CDR3 is CASSQAGPQETQYF. In nucleotides, the CDR3 is TGCGCCAGCAGCCAGGCAGGACCACAAGAGACCCAGTACTTC.